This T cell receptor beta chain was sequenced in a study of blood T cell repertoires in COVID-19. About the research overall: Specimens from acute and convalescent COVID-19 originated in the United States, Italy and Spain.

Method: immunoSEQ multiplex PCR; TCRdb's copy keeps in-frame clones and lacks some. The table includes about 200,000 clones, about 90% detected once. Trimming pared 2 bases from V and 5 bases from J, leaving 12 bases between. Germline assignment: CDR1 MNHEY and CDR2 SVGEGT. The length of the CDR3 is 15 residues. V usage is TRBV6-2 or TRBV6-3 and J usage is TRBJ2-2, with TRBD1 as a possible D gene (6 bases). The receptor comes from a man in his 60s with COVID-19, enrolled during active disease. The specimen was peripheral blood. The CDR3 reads CASSYPGVGTGELFF. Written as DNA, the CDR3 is TGTGCCAGCAGTTACCCAGGGGTGGGTACCGGGGAGCTGTTTTTT.